This T cell receptor beta chain was profiled in a study of T cell responses to AZD1222 COVID-19 vaccine. Whole-study findings and limits: Recipients of AZD1222 seropositive at baseline numbered only 5 to 7. There were mostly white British donors and more females than males, and clonal diversity was possibly underestimated. There were repertoire samples only from the period after the peak T cell response.

Germline CDR1 MGHDK, CDR2 SYGVNS. The CDR3 covers 12 residues. V shed 8 bases and J shed 2 bases, with 9 bases lying between them. Method: immunoSEQ multiplex PCR; TCRdb's copy keeps in-frame clones and lacks some. The sample yields roughly 170,000 clones, 94% seen once. This clone has only one observation. Its target is unknown. Pooling was applied to second doses at about 4 or about 12 weeks. This receptor was taken from an adult who received the AZD1222 COVID-19 vaccine. This chain links TRBV25-1 with TRBJ1-1, with no clear D. The sequenced sample was peripheral blood, obtained 28 days after the second AZD1222 dose. CDR3 protein: CASLAGNTEAFF. Here the CDR3 DNA reads TGTGCCAGCCTGGCGGGAAACACTGAAGCTTTCTTT.